This entry lists 24 T cell receptor beta chains sequenced from one sample in a study of radiotherapy plus CTLA-4 blockade in lung cancer. Clones were sequenced by immunoSEQ multiplex PCR, and TCRdb holds only the in-frame ones, with some missing. The sample includes 40,000 to 60,000 clones, about 86% of them seen just once. This specimen consisted of peripheral blood, obtained from a patient treated with radiotherapy plus ipilimumab. These receptors were collected from a human donor with non-small cell lung cancer that progressed on radiotherapy plus ipilimumab. Some clones in this sample may be carry-over from other donors' samples.

This sequence joins TRBV21-1 and TRBJ1-1; the D call in the table, TRBD1, was not verified against the DNA. TRBV21-1 is described as a pseudogene. CDR3 size: 12 residues. The chain's CDR3 is CASSGQTGEAFF. CDR3 DNA sequence: TGTGCCAGCAGCGGACAGACAGGGGAAGCTTTCTTT.

V usage is TRBV2 and J usage is TRBJ1-3; D unresolved. This CDR3 contains 13 residues. V gave up 4 bases and J gave up 4 bases, with 8 bases separating them. The germline CDR1 and CDR2 sequences are SNHLY and FYNNEI. In DNA, the CDR3 is TGTGCCAGCAGTGGTTATCGGGGAAACACCATATATTTT. It is translated as CASSGYRGNTIYF. Full variable domain (missing parts from reference TRBV2 and TRBJ1-3): EPEVTQTPSHQVTQMGQEVILRCVPISNHLYFYWYRQILGQKVEFLVSFYNNEISEKSEIFDDQFSVERPDGSNFTLKIRSTKLEDSAMYFCASSGYRGNTIYFGEGSWLTVV.

This clone was seen a handful of times. V usage is TRBV20-1 and J usage is TRBJ1-1; no clear D. V was clipped by 6 bases and J by 8 bases, with 13 bases between them. Germline CDR1 is DFQATT and CDR2 is SNEGSKA (reference sequence). The CDR3 consists of 11 residues. The CDR3 loop reads CSAGGKNEAFF. The CDR3 coding sequence is TGCAGTGCGGGCGGGAAGAACGAAGCTTTCTTT.

The genes are TRBV5-1 and TRBJ2-3, with TRBD1 identical over 7 bases. Germline V lookup: CDR1 SGHRS, CDR2 YFSETQ. There are 15 residues in the CDR3. Losses at the gene ends were 3 bases for V and 0 bases for J; bases not matched to a gene: 4. In DNA form, the CDR3 reads TGCGCCAGCAGCTGGGGACAGCTTAGCACAGATACGCAGTATTTT. Translation gives CASSWGQLSTDTQYF.

This CDR3 reads CASSLGVAGGSRNEQFF. CDR3 nucleotide sequence: TGTGCCAGTAGTCTTGGGGTAGCGGGAGGTTCGAGGAATGAGCAGTTCTTC. The chain carries TRBV19 and TRBJ2-1; TRBD2 agrees at 10 bases. Germline CDR1 is LNHDA and CDR2 is SQIVND (reference sequence). J was trimmed by 7 bases and V by 5 bases; bases with no gene match: 14. The CDR3 is 17 amino acids.

The genes are TRBV6-4 and TRBJ1-1, with D possibly matching TRBD1 (6 bases). Germline CDR1 MRHNA, CDR2 SNTAGT. The ends were cut back, 2 bases at V and 0 bases at J, with 7 bases in the middle. The CDR3 is 14 amino acids. The chain's CDR3 is CASSDGGLNTEAFF. In nucleotides, the CDR3 is TGTGCCAGCAGTGACGGGGGCCTGAACACTGAAGCTTTCTTT.

The chain employs TRBV5-8 and TRBJ2-7, with a weak D call TRBD1 (6 bases). Trimming removed 3 bases at V and 2 bases at J, with 9 bases between. The CDR3 runs 13 residues. Per germline, CDR1 SGHTS and CDR2 YDEGEE. The CDR3 loop reads CASSSRQAYEQYF. DNA for the CDR3: TGTGCCAGCAGCTCGCGACAGGCCTACGAGCAGTACTTC.

The V gene is TRBV29-1, the J gene TRBJ2-4; no clear D. Trimming stripped 6 bases from V and 0 bases from J, with 9 bases between. Germline CDR1 SQVTM, CDR2 ANQGSEA. CDR3 length equals 13 residues. This chain's CDR3 is CSVAQIAKNIQYF. Here the CDR3 DNA reads TGCAGCGTCGCACAAATAGCCAAAAACATTCAGTACTTC.

V and J are TRBV5-6 and TRBJ1-4; D possibly corresponds to TRBD1 (6 bases). Trimming pared 0 bases from V and 7 bases from J, leaving 16 bases between. The germline V gene has CDR1 SGHDT and CDR2 YYEEEE. The CDR3 runs to 16 residues. CDR3 region: CASSLGLQGGIEKLFF. In DNA, the CDR3 is TGTGCCAGCAGCTTGGGCCTACAGGGAGGGATTGAAAAACTGTTTTTT.

The J gene is TRBJ2-3, the V gene TRBV7-9, with a weak D call TRBD2 (7 bases). The germline V and J ends were trimmed by 0 bases and 15 bases, with 16 bases remaining between them. This CDR3 is 13 amino acids long. The germline V gene has CDR1 SEHNR and CDR2 FQNEAQ (reference sequence). The CDR3 protein is CASSLAGGPGPYF. CDR3 DNA sequence: TGTGCCAGCAGCTTAGCGGGGGGGCCGGGTCCCTATTTT. The full variable domain, completed using reference TRBV7-9 and TRBJ2-3, is DTGVSQNPRHKITKRGQNVTFRCDPISEHNRLYWYRQTLGQGPEFLTYFQNEAQLEKSRLLSDRFSAERPKGSFSTLEIQRTEQGDSAMYLCASSLAGGPGPYFGPGTRLTVL.

This clone has a single count. This chain links TRBV25-1 with TRBJ2-2; 7 positions match TRBD1. The J segment lost 1 base and the V segment lost 7 bases, leaving 0 bases of the junction unmatched. The CDR3 runs 13 residues. Germline lookup yields CDR1 MGHDK and CDR2 SYGVNS. DNA of the CDR3: TGTGCCAGCAACAGGGGGAACACCGGGGAGCTGTTTTTT. It codes for CASNRGNTGELFF.

A word on this clone: At one end, the junction sequence differs from germline, possibly due to a read error. The chain joins TRBV20-1 to TRBJ2-1; tentative D call: TRBD2 (6 bases). Germline values: CDR1 DFQATT, CDR2 SNEGSKA (reference sequence). The CDR3 sequence is 10 residues long. The CDR3 region is CSARGGKQFF. In nucleotides, the CDR3 is TGCAGTGCAAGAGGAGGGAAGCAGTTCTTC.

This clone was found a few times. The chain employs TRBV29-1 and TRBJ1-5, with 7 bases fitting TRBD1. This CDR3 spans 15 amino acids. With 4 bases clipped from V and 4 bases from J, the junction kept 10 bases outside the gene matches. The germline V gene has CDR1 SQVTM and CDR2 ANQGSEA. The CDR3 DNA follows: TGCAGCGTTGTCTCCGAGACAGGGAGGAATCAGCCCCAGCATTTT. Encoded protein: CSVVSETGRNQPQHF.

The V and J genes are TRBV4-2 and TRBJ2-5; D call uncertain. V was clipped by 1 base and J by 0 bases, with 6 bases between them. This CDR3 comprises 14 residues. The germline CDR1 and CDR2 sequences are LGHNA and YNFKEQ. The CDR3 nucleotides are TGTGCCAGCAGCCAAGCAGGAAACCAAGAGACCCAGTACTTC. It translates to CASSQAGNQETQYF.

The chain carries TRBV15 and TRBJ2-5, with D possibly matching TRBD2 (6 bases). CDR3 length: 15 amino acids. With 0 bases removed from V and 6 bases from J, the gap between germline ends came to 14 bases. CDR1 and CDR2 (germline): LNHNV, YYDKDF (reference sequence). The CDR3 region has the DNA TGTGCCACCAGCAGAGATATTCCGGGGGTTCAGACCCAGTACTTC. This gives the protein CATSRDIPGVQTQYF.

The chain employs TRBV5-8 and TRBJ2-3, with 7 nucleotides matching TRBD1. J gave up 2 bases and V 4 bases, and 7 bases lay outside the gene matches. Germline CDR1 reads SGHTS; CDR2 reads YDEGEE. CDR3 length equals 15 residues. Here the CDR3 DNA reads TGTGCCAGCAGCCCCGCGGACAGGTTCACAGATACGCAGTATTTT. This sequence encodes CASSPADRFTDTQYF.

The chain is built from TRBV28 and TRBJ1-1, with D maybe TRBD1 (6 bases). Germline values: CDR1 MDHEN, CDR2 SYDVKM. V was shortened by 5 bases and J by 4 bases, with 14 bases between the two germline ends. This CDR3 has 14 residues. The CDR3 reads CASSKGGVGTEAFF. CDR3 DNA sequence: TGTGCCAGCAGTAAAGGGGGAGTGGGCACTGAAGCTTTCTTT.

The chain is built from TRBV7-8 and TRBJ2-7; 11 positions agree with TRBD2. CDR3 length: 15 residues. J lost 7 bases, V lost 2 bases, and 7 bases had no gene match. The V gene's germline CDR1 is SGHVS and CDR2 FQNEAQ. As DNA, the CDR3 is TGTGCCAGCAGCTTACTAACTAGCGGGAGAGGGGAGCAGTACTTC. This translates into CASSLLTSGRGEQYF. Supplemented by reference TRBV7-8 and TRBJ2-7, the full variable domain reads GAGVSQSPRYKVAKRGQDVALRCDPISGHVSLFWYQQALGQGPEFLTYFQNEAQLDKSGLPSDRFFAERPEGSVSTLKIQRTQQEDSAVYLCASSLLTSGRGEQYFGPGTRLTVT.

V is TRBV2 and J is TRBJ1-5; 9 bases match TRBD1. CDR1 is SNHLY and CDR2 is FYNNEI in the germline V gene. V shed 6 bases, J shed 0 bases, and the junction held 15 bases outside the gene matches. This CDR3 comprises 19 residues. DNA for the CDR3: TGTGCCAGCAGCCTAGCCGGGACAGGGACCAGTTATAGCAATCAGCCCCAGCATTTT. Protein sequence: CASSLAGTGTSYSNQPQHF.

The rearrangement joins TRBV27 to TRBJ1-5; D may be TRBD1 (6 bases). Germline V gene lookup returns CDR1 MNHEY and CDR2 SMNVEV (reference sequence). V was shortened by 5 bases and J by 3 bases, with 14 bases between the two germline ends. There are 15 residues in the CDR3. The CDR3 reads CASSPGWDTNQPQHF. Here the CDR3 DNA reads TGTGCCAGCAGTCCAGGGTGGGACACCAATCAGCCCCAGCATTTT.

This chain links TRBV14 with TRBJ1-2; D is ambiguous. The CDR3 totals 14 residues. Germline V gene data show CDR1 as SGHDN and CDR2 as FVKESK. Trimming stripped 0 bases from V and 4 bases from J, with 9 bases between. CDR3 bases: TGTGCCAGCAGCCAAGAGACCAGCGTCTATGGCTACACCTTC. Protein: CASSQETSVYGYTF.

This chain uses TRBV27 with TRBJ2-7; 8 positions agree with TRBD2. Germline CDR1 reads MNHEY; CDR2 reads SMNVEV (reference sequence). The CDR3 spans 14 residues. V lost 11 bases, J lost 7 bases, and 16 bases stayed unmatched. The CDR3: CAVSSRGGIGEQYF. The CDR3 DNA sequence: TGTGCCGTCTCATCCCGGGGGGGTATCGGAGAGCAGTACTTC.

The table lists this clone with a count of one. V gene TRBV5-1 combines with J gene TRBJ2-5, with a possible D match to TRBD1 (6 bases). V was shortened by 2 bases and J by 4 bases, with 15 bases between the two germline ends. Germline assignment: CDR1 SGHRS and CDR2 YFSETQ. The CDR3 contains 15 residues. The CDR3 region has the DNA TGCGCCAGCAGCTTCGGGCAGGGGTCCCCAGAGACCCAGTACTTC. This encodes CASSFGQGSPETQYF.

V gene TRBV6-5 combines with J gene TRBJ1-5, with 9 positions matching TRBD1. CDR1 and CDR2 from the germline V gene are MNHEY and SVGAGI. V shed 6 bases, J shed 3 bases, and the junction held 6 bases outside the gene matches. The CDR3 spans 15 residues. CDR3 sequence reads: CASRSGTGNNQPQHF. The CDR3 region has the DNA TGTGCCAGCAGGTCCGGGACAGGGAACAATCAGCCCCAGCATTTT.